Included here is one TCR beta chain sequence, with context. This entry comes from a study of blood T cell repertoires in COVID-19. CDR1 and CDR2 from the germline V gene are SGHRS and YFSETQ. The CDR3 runs to 18 residues. Trimming shortened V by 4 bases and J by 0 bases, and 20 bases separated the two germline ends. Profiled with immunoSEQ multiplex PCR; TCRdb holds only in-frame clones, not every one. The repertoire holds 170,000 or so clones, with less than 90% as singletons. Seattle's cohort entered during active infection and was followed longitudinally. Sequenced sample: peripheral blood. V and J are TRBV5-1 and TRBJ2-1, with D possibly being TRBD2 (6 bases). This clonotype originated in a woman in her sixties or seventies with COVID-19, enrolled during active disease. This CDR3 reads CASSAGTAAAYSYNEQFF. The CDR3, as DNA: TGCGCCAGCAGCGCGGGGACCGCCGCGGCCTACTCCTACAATGAGCAGTTCTTC. Using reference TRBV5-1 and TRBJ2-1 for the parts outside the CDR3, the full variable domain is KAGVTQTPRYLIKTRGQQVTLSCSPISGHRSVSWYQQTPGQGLQFLFEYFSETQRNKGNFPGRFSGRQFSNSRSEMNVSTLELGDSALYLCASSAGTAAAYSYNEQFFGPGTRLTVL.